This section outlines one TCR beta chain sequence together with its context. The sample originates from a study of T cell responses to AZD1222 COVID-19 vaccine. Using immunoSEQ multiplex PCR, the repertoire was profiled, and TCRdb retains in-frame clones only, with some absent. The sample has around 140,000 clones. CDR1 and CDR2 (germline): SGHDT, YYEEEE. CDR3 length: 14 amino acids. V lost 0 bases, J lost 6 bases, and 10 bases lay in between. The chain employs TRBV5-6 and TRBJ1-5, with a tentative D call TRBD1 (5 bases). The clonotype was recovered from an adult in good health. Sequencing input: peripheral blood. This CDR3 is CASSLGGAVQPQHF. In nucleotides, the CDR3 is TGTGCCAGCAGCTTGGGGGGCGCGGTTCAGCCCCAGCATTTT.